This TCR beta chain was recovered during a study of CD8+ T cells in alopecia areata. On this clone itself: The antigen remains unidentified. This sample also contains other DNA sequences that code for the same CDR3.

Overall study results and limits: Association of baseline CD8+ expansion with response is uncertain owing to one nonresponder.

cDNA serving as the sequencing template came from extracted, reverse transcribed RNA. Assay used: immunoSEQ multiplex PCR; TCRdb lists only in-frame clones, some missing. Among around 70,000 clones listed, around 30% were seen once. Treatment indicated: oral pan-JAK inhibitor, 5-10 mg twice daily. Using a FACSAria, the CD4+ and CD8+ T cells were sorted from the PBMCs. CDR3 length: 10 amino acids. Trimming took 4 bases from V and 4 from J, leaving 3 bases between them. CDR1 SQVTM and CDR2 ANQGSEA come from the germline V gene. The rearrangement uses TRBV29-1 and TRBJ2-3; D uncertain. This TCR was recovered from a human donor with alopecia areata. The sample consisted of CD8+ T cells sorted from blood, taken at week 4, from a patient treated with tofacitinib. CDR3 sequence (DNA): TGCAGCGTTGTTTCAGATACGCAGTATTTT. It is translated as CSVVSDTQYF.